This T cell receptor beta chain is drawn from a study of CD8 T cells in ankylosing spondylitis. Scientists made TCR beta libraries using quantitative 5'-RACE with molecular barcodes. TCRdb independently ran MiXCR on the 5' RACE reads; one entry per CDR3 protein. The sample includes a few hundred thousand distinct CDR3 sequences, about 24% seen only once; the top ten take over 0.55%. This clonotype was counted many times. The antigen remains undetermined. Study results and caveats: There were earlier reports of some motif variants in reactive arthritis synovial fluid and blood. Blood of patients with ankylosing spondylitis appeared to be characterized by a TCR beta motif of fewer than 10 highly homologous variants. Enrichment of disease-linked clones was reportedly significant in matched ankylosing spondylitis synovial fluid.

The source is a male donor with ankylosing spondylitis or in good health (not recorded which). Sequencing used blood, either unsorted or a sorted T cell fraction (not recorded which).

The CDR3 protein is CSARGPGEDTQYF. DNA for the CDR3: TGCAGTGCTAGAGGGCCAGGGGAAGATACGCAGTATTTT. The chain has TRBV20-1 and TRBJ2-3; D possibly corresponds to TRBD1 (6 bases). The CDR3 consists of 13 residues. The V end was cut by 1 base, the J end by 5 bases, with 10 bases between. The germline V gene has CDR1 DFQATT and CDR2 SNEGSKA (reference sequence).